This is a list of T cell receptor beta chains from one sample in a study of identical twins. Via MiXCR, TCRdb re-called the 5' RACE reads, giving one row per CDR3 protein. The data contain 450,000 or so distinct CDR3 sequences, roughly 26% of them singletons. These data were likewise used in another study, on T cells expressing NK-cell markers.

Source material: CD4+ T cells sorted from blood. Source of these receptors: a woman under 30 in good health. CDR3s include the opening cysteine and the closing phenylalanine or tryptophan. Each record gives: CDR3 protein, CDR3 DNA, J gene, V gene, D gene, clone size. D genes are given only for firm matches. Not all rows give a size; the values are once, few, many and, for expanded clones, a class.

CSARAGVSDTQYF	TGCAGTGCTAGAGCGGGGGTGTCAGATACGCAGTATTTT	TRBJ2-3	TRBV20-1	.	.
CSGLDTGVATDTQYF	TGCAGCGGACTAGACACAGGGGTGGCCACAGATACGCAGTATTTT	TRBJ2-3	TRBV29-1	.	few
CSAMSRDEQYF	TGCAGTGCTATGAGCAGGGACGAGCAGTACTTC	TRBJ2-7	TRBV20-1	.	.
CASSPPSAGVTDTQYF	TGTGCCAGCTCACCACCATCAGCGGGCGTAACAGATACGCAGTATTTT	TRBJ2-3	TRBV18	.	.
CASSYAGSSYTEAFF	TGTGCCAGCAGTTACGCAGGGTCGTCTTACACTGAAGCTTTCTTT	TRBJ1-1	TRBV12-3/TRBV12-4	.	few
CASSAQGSSGIRQFF	TGTGCCAGCAGCGCGCAGGGGAGCAGTGGTATTCGGCAGTTCTTC	TRBJ2-1	TRBV7-2	.	.
CASSPTDELVGYNEQFF	TGCGCCAGCAGCCCCACAGATGAACTGGTGGGCTACAATGAGCAGTTCTTC	TRBJ2-1	TRBV4-3	.	few
CAISEGPASGNTIYF	TGTGCCATCAGTGAGGGACCGGCCTCTGGAAACACCATATATTTT	TRBJ1-3	TRBV10-3	.	many
CASSMGVTSGGSIQYF	TGTGCCAGCAGCATGGGCGTGACTAGCGGGGGCAGCATTCAGTACTTC	TRBJ2-4	TRBV5-6	TRBD2	.
CSARGGRGGETQYF	TGCAGTGCTAGAGGGGGTCGGGGTGGAGAGACCCAGTACTTC	TRBJ2-5	TRBV20-1	.	few
CSARDPWGGDIQYF	TGCAGTGCTAGAGATCCTTGGGGGGGAGACATTCAGTACTTC	TRBJ2-4	TRBV20-1	TRBD2	few
CASSPELAGGNEQFF	TGTGCCAGCAGCCCCGAGTTAGCGGGGGGCAATGAGCAGTTCTTC	TRBJ2-1	TRBV11-2	TRBD2	.
CASSDGTGVNTEAFF	TGTGCCAGCAGTGACGGAACAGGGGTGAACACTGAAGCTTTCTTT	TRBJ1-1	TRBV2	TRBD1	few
CASSREPAGKSETQYF	TGCGCCAGCAGCAGGGAACCAGCGGGGAAGTCTGAGACCCAGTACTTC	TRBJ2-5	TRBV5-1	TRBD2	few
CASSRTGSRRNTIYF	TGTGCCAGCAGCCGGACAGGCTCACGACGAAACACCATATATTTT	TRBJ1-3	TRBV6-1	TRBD1	few
CSARGQENTEAFF	TGCAGTGCTAGGGGACAGGAGAACACTGAAGCTTTCTTT	TRBJ1-1	TRBV20-1	TRBD1	.
CASTSTGNTYEQYF	TGTGCCAGCACCTCAACAGGGAATACCTACGAGCAGTACTTC	TRBJ2-7	TRBV2	.	few
CSGRTSGQETQYF	TGCAGCGGACGGACTAGCGGACAAGAGACCCAGTACTTC	TRBJ2-5	TRBV29-1	TRBD2	few
CSARDDGSRAFF	TGCAGTGCTAGAGATGACGGTTCGAGGGCTTTCTTT	TRBJ1-1	TRBV20-1	.	.
CASSPEQFF	TGTGCCAGCAGCCCCGAACAGTTCTTC	TRBJ2-1	TRBV7-9	.	few
CASSLAFPGTDSGNTIYF	TGTGCCAGCAGCTTGGCCTTCCCCGGGACAGACTCTGGAAACACCATATATTTT	TRBJ1-3	TRBV5-5	TRBD1	few
CASREGGNEQYF	TGTGCCAGCAGGGAAGGTGGGAACGAGCAGTACTTC	TRBJ2-7	TRBV7-9	.	.
CASSLSAGLTEAFF	TGCGCCAGCAGCCTGTCCGCGGGGTTGACTGAAGCTTTCTTT	TRBJ1-1	TRBV5-1	.	.
CASSESTGRGAEAFF	TGCGCCAGCAGTGAGTCGACAGGGAGGGGTGCTGAAGCTTTCTTT	TRBJ1-1	TRBV10-2	TRBD1	few
CSARAGTGYNEQFF	TGCAGTGCGCGAGCCGGGACAGGCTACAATGAGCAGTTCTTC	TRBJ2-1	TRBV20-1	TRBD1	few
CASRKTENEAFF	TGTGCCAGTAGGAAGACAGAGAATGAAGCTTTCTTT	TRBJ1-1	TRBV19	.	.
CASSRYLLEGELFF	TGTGCCAGCAGCCGGTATCTTCTCGAGGGGGAGCTGTTTTTT	TRBJ2-2	TRBV7-9	.	few
CASSLGGEYEQYF	TGTGCCAGCAGCTTAGGCGGGGAGTACGAGCAGTACTTC	TRBJ2-7	TRBV7-2	.	.
CASSSRTSGTYNEQFF	TGCGCCAGCAGCTCCAGGACTAGCGGGACCTACAATGAGCAGTTCTTC	TRBJ2-1	TRBV5-1	TRBD2	few
CASKTGGSNQPQHF	TGTGCCAGCAAAACAGGGGGAAGCAATCAGCCCCAGCATTTT	TRBJ1-5	TRBV6-1	TRBD1	few
CASSIGGLADNEQFF	TGTGCCAGTAGTATAGGAGGACTAGCCGACAATGAGCAGTTCTTC	TRBJ2-1	TRBV19	TRBD2	few
CSARSYSYGYTF	TGCAGTGCTAGGAGCTATAGTTATGGCTACACCTTC	TRBJ1-2	TRBV20-1	.	few
CASSSQGAGYQGHEQFF	TGCGCCAGCAGCTCCCAGGGAGCGGGATACCAGGGTCATGAGCAGTTCTTC	TRBJ2-1	TRBV5-1	TRBD2	.
CASSLYADTQYF	TGTGCCAGCAGCTTATATGCGGATACGCAGTATTTT	TRBJ2-3	TRBV7-2	.	few
CASSLSAGENYGYTF	TGTGCCAGCAGCTTAAGCGCGGGGGAAAACTATGGCTACACCTTC	TRBJ1-2	TRBV7-2	.	.
CSVARTSGYQETQYF	TGCAGCGTTGCCCGAACTAGCGGATACCAAGAGACCCAGTACTTC	TRBJ2-5	TRBV29-1	TRBD2	.
CAISGGETYEQYF	TGTGCCATCAGCGGAGGGGAAACCTACGAGCAGTACTTC	TRBJ2-7	TRBV10-3	.	once
CASSSSDTGELFF	TGTGCCAGCAGTTCCTCTGACACCGGGGAGCTGTTTTTT	TRBJ2-2	TRBV12-3/TRBV12-4	.	medium-sized
CASSYGGSWEQYF	TGTGCCAGCAGTTACGGGGGATCGTGGGAGCAGTACTTC	TRBJ2-7	TRBV6-5	.	few
CASSIVWGTEAFF	TGTGCCAGTAGTATCGTTTGGGGTACTGAAGCTTTCTTT	TRBJ1-1	TRBV19	.	.
CASSSDRVGQEEKLFF	TGTGCCAGCAGCTCCGATAGAGTGGGACAGGAAGAAAAACTGTTTTTT	TRBJ1-4	TRBV7-9	TRBD1	few
CASSPGLVQETQYF	TGTGCCAGCAGCCCGGGACTAGTCCAAGAGACCCAGTACTTC	TRBJ2-5	TRBV5-4	TRBD2	few
CASSLAGQPEAFF	TGCGCCAGCAGCTTGGCGGGACAGCCTGAAGCTTTCTTT	TRBJ1-1	TRBV5-1	TRBD1	.
CSATSIQGARDTQYF	TGCAGTGCTACCTCAATACAGGGTGCAAGAGATACGCAGTATTTT	TRBJ2-3	TRBV20-1	.	.
CASSPLKRNEQFF	TGCGCCAGCAGCCCCCTAAAGCGGAATGAGCAGTTCTTC	TRBJ2-1	TRBV4-1	.	.
CATSHPGWERGEQYF	TGTGCCACCAGCCACCCGGGGTGGGAGAGGGGCGAGCAGTACTTC	TRBJ2-7	TRBV15	.	.
CASSRTGAGSYEQYF	TGTGCCAGCAGTCGGACAGGGGCGGGCTCCTACGAGCAGTACTTC	TRBJ2-7	TRBV6-1	TRBD1	.